The source of this T cell receptor (beta chain) is a study of T cells in women clearing cervical HPV infection (dated by TCRdb to 2017 to 2018). The study in broad terms: The cases were some 25 women with histologically confirmed HPV16-related CIN3 or worse, and 2 of these cases were invasive cancers. The parent cohort enrolled approximately 9,200 women aged 18 or older in Guanacaste, Costa Rica, during about 1992 to 1995 and followed them for six to eight years. Blood from cases was drawn at the visit where the lesion was first identified, while blood from controls was drawn once the infection was no longer detected. For cases, a median interval of approximately 140 days, with an interquartile range of roughly 85 to 220 days, was observed between lesion detection and blood sampling. Cases were matched to controls by age within five years and by the year the sample was collected. An exploratory proof-of-principle case-control study, nested within the Guanacaste HPV Natural History Study in Costa Rica, was conducted to compare TCR repertoires across cervical HPV16 outcomes. The controls were over 20 women whose single incident HPV16 infection cleared within 12 months with no development of precancer or cancer. Median age was 34 years in cases versus approximately 37 in controls, and baseline characteristics did not differ significantly. Because only a few women had HLA typing data, the possibility that HLA type acted as a confounder could not be ruled out. Five blinded duplicates per group were added as quality controls, giving some 60 samples: around 50 participants and some 10 replicates.

Every participant had a single incident cervical HPV16 infection, and prevalent HPV16 infections were excluded. Cervical HPV DNA was detected by MY09/MY11 PCR and genotyped by dot-blot hybridization. Roughly 15 mL of heparinized blood were centrifuged, and the buffy coat was aliquoted, frozen at -30°C, then stored at -80°C. QIAGEN kits were used to extract genomic DNA from buffy coat specimens. With respect to this clone: Its antigen has not been determined.

The paper's findings and limits, for the study overall: Because the number of T cells in each sample was unknown, differences in richness could reflect differing T-cell content rather than repertoire biology. TCR repertoire richness was significantly higher in CIN3+ cases than in controls across sequencing depths, while evenness did not differ. By combining richness with V gene abundances, random forest classifiers separated cases from controls with an estimated AUC of around 0.85. Whether associations preceded infection or resulted from infection could not be shown with the cross-sectional design, and effector/memory subsets and HPV-specific T cells were not isolated.

TCR beta CDR3 regions were amplified by multiplex PCR using the immunoSEQ assay from an average of about 1.2 ug genomic DNA per sample. To correct primer bias, the assay used a complete synthetic TCR repertoire to set an amplification baseline. The amplicons were sequenced on the Illumina platform. The authors' pipeline ran thus. Sequences were error-corrected by clustering with frequency ratios and a modified nearest-neighbor algorithm and were then analyzed in the immunoSEQ Analyzer with IMGT gene definitions. At each rarefaction depth, TCR richness and evenness were averaged across 20 rarefaction repeats, and samples with fewer sequences than that depth were excluded. Relative abundances of V, D and J genes were compared between groups using Wilcoxon rank sum tests, with FDR correction applied. Blinded duplicates gave an intraclass correlation of approximately 96% for TCR richness and an average of roughly 82% across over 65 gene segments. In TCRdb, the immuneACCESS table is reduced to in-frame sequences with V and J assigned. These tables do not hold every clone; where another copy was compared, an unresolved V gene accounts for under half, and the others remain unexplained. The V and J calls and clone size were taken over from that table, and D and trimming were inferred from the DNA. The sample's own table lists about 20,000 clones. Together, the top ten hold 6.5% to 8.5% of the sample.

The specimen was blood buffy coat. The TCR sequence derives from a woman between 18 and 70 years old with a cervical HPV16 infection that either progressed to CIN3+ or cleared (not recorded which).

This receptor has the CDR3 CASRNAGDVTEAFF. CDR3 bases read: TGTGCCAGCAGAAACGCAGGGGATGTGACTGAA. Rearrangement joined TRBV6-2 or TRBV6-3 to TRBJ1-1; the D gene is perhaps TRBD1, on 6 matching bases. The CDR3 end falls 3 residues outside the read, so it is completed with the germline J gene. According to the germline V gene, CDR1 reads MNHEY and CDR2 reads SVGEGT. V is clipped by 6 bases and J by 5 bases, and the sequence between their germline boundaries is 16 bases long. The CDR3 has 14 amino acids, counting the end cysteine and phenylalanine. The DNA has 33 bases, all within the CDR3, and is read from base 1.